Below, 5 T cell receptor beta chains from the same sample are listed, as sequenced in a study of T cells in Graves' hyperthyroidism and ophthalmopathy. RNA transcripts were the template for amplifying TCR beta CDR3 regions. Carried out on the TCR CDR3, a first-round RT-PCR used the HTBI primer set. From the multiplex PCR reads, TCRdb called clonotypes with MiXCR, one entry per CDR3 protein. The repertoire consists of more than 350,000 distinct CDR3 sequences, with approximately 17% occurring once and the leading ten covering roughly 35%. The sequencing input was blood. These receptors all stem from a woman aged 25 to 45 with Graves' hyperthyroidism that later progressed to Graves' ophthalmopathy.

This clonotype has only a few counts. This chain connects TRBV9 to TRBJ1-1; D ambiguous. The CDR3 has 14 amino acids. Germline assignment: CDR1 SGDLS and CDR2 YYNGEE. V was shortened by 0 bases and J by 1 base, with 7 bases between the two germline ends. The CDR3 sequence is CASSVVVGNTEAFF. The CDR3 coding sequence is TGTGCCAGCAGCGTAGTGGTTGGGAACACTGAAGCTTTCTTT.

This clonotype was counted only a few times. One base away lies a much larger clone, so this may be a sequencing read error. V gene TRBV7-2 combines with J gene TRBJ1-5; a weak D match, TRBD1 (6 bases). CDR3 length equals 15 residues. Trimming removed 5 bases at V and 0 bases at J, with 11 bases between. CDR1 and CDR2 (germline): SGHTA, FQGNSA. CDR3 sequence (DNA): TGTGCCAGCAGCGGCCGGGACAATAGCAATCAGCCCCAGCATTTT. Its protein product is CASSGRDNSNQPQHF.

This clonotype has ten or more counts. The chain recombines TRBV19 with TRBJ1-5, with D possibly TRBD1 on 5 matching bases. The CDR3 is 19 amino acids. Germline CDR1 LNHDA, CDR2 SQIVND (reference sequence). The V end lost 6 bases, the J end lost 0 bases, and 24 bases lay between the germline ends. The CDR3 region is CASRAAGPIPPYSNQPQHF. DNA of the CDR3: TGTGCCAGTAGGGCCGCGGGACCGATACCCCCTTATAGCAATCAGCCCCAGCATTTT.

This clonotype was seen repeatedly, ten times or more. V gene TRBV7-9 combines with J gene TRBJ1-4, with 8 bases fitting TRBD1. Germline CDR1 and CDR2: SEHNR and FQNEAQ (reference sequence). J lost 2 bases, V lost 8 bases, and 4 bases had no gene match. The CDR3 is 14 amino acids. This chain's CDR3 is CASGQGATNEKLFF. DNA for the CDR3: TGTGCCAGCGGCCAGGGGGCTACTAATGAAAAACTGTTTTTT.

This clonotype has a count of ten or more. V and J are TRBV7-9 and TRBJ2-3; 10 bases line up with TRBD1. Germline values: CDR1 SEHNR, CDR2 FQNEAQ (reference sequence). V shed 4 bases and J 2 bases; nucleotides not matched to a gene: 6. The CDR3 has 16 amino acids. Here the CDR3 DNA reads TGTGCCAGCAGCTCAGGGACAGGGGAGGTCACAGATACGCAGTATTTT. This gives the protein CASSSGTGEVTDTQYF.